This T cell receptor beta chain was sequenced in a study of shared clonotypes between healthy human individuals. The study, taken as a whole, reports: Owing to a small donor count, the genetic and exposure-history diversity represented was limited. Clonotypes which were not shared had lower generation probabilities than clonotypes that all four donors shared.

Produced via immunoSEQ multiplex PCR; TCRdb's table is partial and in-frame only. The table lists 850,000 to 1,100,000 clones, about 72% of them singletons. As for this clone: Antigen specificity is unknown.

Germline CDR1 is SGDLS and CDR2 is YYNGEE. The V gene end was trimmed by 0 bases and the J gene end by 5 bases; junction bases not matched to a gene: 7. The length of the CDR3 is 15 residues. The chain is built from TRBV9 and TRBJ1-1; 7 bases match TRBD1. This receptor was taken from a man between 18 and 29 years old in good health. Some clones in this sample may be carry-over from other donors' samples. Input material: memory CD4+ T cells from PBMCs. Subset given: CD45RA-negative fraction. The CDR3 DNA reads TGTGCCAGCAGCGTAGAGGGCAGGGGGGGAACTGAAGCTTTCTTT. Its protein is CASSVEGRGGTEAFF.